The rows below give T cell receptor beta chains drawn from one sample of a study of cytomegalovirus exposure and HLA in healthy donors. Assay used: immunoSEQ multiplex PCR; TCRdb lists only in-frame clones, some missing. The sample has about 160,000 clones; under 90% are singletons. The sequenced sample consisted of PBMCs. These TCRs come from a man aged 30 to 45 in good health and CMV-seronegative. The CDR3 runs from the conserved cysteine through the conserved F or W. Fields, in order: J gene, D gene, clone size, V gene, CDR3 protein, CDR3 DNA. A D gene is named only where the DNA matches it firmly. Clone sizes are given selectively: once, few, many, or a class where the clone is expanded.

>TRBJ2-7|-|-|TRBV21-1
CASSPADSPYEQYF
TGTGCCAGCAGCCCCGCGGACAGTCCCTACGAGCAGTACTTC
>TRBJ2-3|-|few|TRBV4-1
CASSQVRAGLSQDTQYF
TGCGCCAGCAGCCAAGTTAGGGCAGGACTCTCACAGGATACGCAGTATTTT
>TRBJ2-3|-|-|TRBV10-3
CAISESIIREGTDTQYF
TGTGCCATCAGTGAGTCGATTATTAGAGAGGGCACAGATACGCAGTATTTT
>TRBJ1-5|-|-|TRBV27
CASSSGGEGHQPQHF
TGTGCCAGCTCTTCGGGGGGGGAGGGGCATCAGCCCCAGCATTTT
>TRBJ1-6|-|-|TRBV7-3
CASSLVSNSPLHF
TGTGCCAGCAGCTTAGTTAGTAATTCACCCCTCCACTTT
>TRBJ2-1|TRBD1|-|TRBV27
CASSSYLIWTGVRNEQFF
TGTGCCAGCAGTTCCTATCTAATTTGGACAGGGGTTAGGAATGAGCAGTTCTTC
>TRBJ1-6|TRBD1|-|TRBV19
CASMARDRNSPLHF
TGTGCCAGTATGGCCCGGGACAGGAATTCACCCCTCCACTTT
>TRBJ1-1|-|once|TRBV7-3
CASSLGHQNTEAFF
TGTGCCAGCAGCCTGGGACACCAGAACACTGAAGCTTTCTTT
>TRBJ2-1|TRBD2|-|TRBV5-1
CASSILAGENEQFF
TGCGCCAGCAGCATATTAGCGGGGGAGAATGAGCAGTTCTTC
>TRBJ1-2|-|-|TRBV5-6
CASSLVDWTNYGYTF
TGTGCCAGCAGCTTGGTAGACTGGACTAACTATGGCTACACCTTC
>TRBJ2-5|TRBD1|-|TRBV27
CAIGSGQGKTQYF
TGTGCCATAGGGTCCGGACAGGGAAAGACCCAGTACTTC
>TRBJ1-4|-|-|TRBV30
CGGGYNEKLFF
TGTGGTGGCGGATATAATGAAAAACTGTTTTTT
>TRBJ2-3|TRBD2|-|TRBV10-3
CATGGLAGGTDTQYF
TGTGCCACCGGAGGGCTAGCGGGAGGAACAGATACGCAGTATTTT
>TRBJ1-1|-|-|TRBV10-3
CAISSGGGQGGRTEAFF
TGTGCCATCAGCTCGGGTGGGGGGCAGGGAGGGAGGACTGAAGCTTTCTTT
>TRBJ2-2|-|-|TRBV19
CASSIGEAGELFF
TGTGCCAGTAGTATAGGGGAGGCCGGGGAGCTGTTTTTT
>TRBJ2-2|TRBD2|once|TRBV29-1
CSAVPLAGVGGGELFF
TGCAGCGCCGTTCCTCTAGCGGGAGTGGGAGGCGGGGAGCTGTTTTTT
>TRBJ2-1|TRBD2|-|TRBV27
CASSPRGLAGVIVSTQFF
TGTGCCAGCAGTCCAAGGGGACTAGCGGGAGTAATAGTTTCGACGCAGTTCTTC
>TRBJ1-3|-|-|TRBV30
CAWTSTHPAGNTIYF
TGTGCCTGGACTTCAACCCACCCAGCTGGAAACACCATATATTTT
>TRBJ2-3|TRBD2|-|TRBV5-6
CASSTGLAGSTDTQYF
TGTGCCAGCAGCACAGGACTAGCGGGGAGCACAGATACGCAGTATTTT
>TRBJ1-1|-|-|TRBV5-1
CASSLDLTPEAFF
TGCGCCAGCAGCTTGGACTTAACCCCTGAAGCTTTCTTT
>TRBJ2-7|TRBD1|-|TRBV19
CASSIDGAQGDYEQYF
TGTGCCAGTAGTATAGATGGGGCGCAGGGGGACTACGAGCAGTACTTC
>TRBJ2-7|-|-|TRBV7-2
CASSLSPSSYEQYF
TGTGCCAGCAGCTTATCTCCGAGCTCCTACGAGCAGTACTTC
>TRBJ1-1|-|-|TRBV6-5
CASGFNRPSGTEAFF
TGTGCCAGCGGATTTAACAGGCCGTCGGGCACTGAAGCTTTCTTT
>TRBJ1-5|-|-|TRBV6-5
CASSYKTGVRGQPQHF
TGTGCCAGCAGTTACAAGACAGGAGTTAGGGGTCAGCCCCAGCATTTT
>TRBJ2-1|TRBD1|-|TRBV7-8
CASSFDRGDEQFF
TGTGCCAGCAGCTTCGACAGGGGCGATGAGCAGTTCTTC
>TRBJ2-3|-|-|TRBV5-4
CASSVARDFRDTQYF
TGTGCCAGCAGCGTCGCAAGGGACTTTAGGGATACGCAGTATTTT
>TRBJ2-3|-|-|TRBV7-9
CASSLEAVWSTDTQYF
TGTGCCAGCAGCTTAGAGGCGGTCTGGAGCACAGATACGCAGTATTTT
>TRBJ2-7|TRBD1|few|TRBV5-6
CASSLATGEVEQYF
TGTGCCAGCAGCTTAGCGACAGGGGAGGTCGAGCAGTACTTC
>TRBJ1-5|-|-|TRBV30
CAWTGGGAQHF
TGTGCCTGGACGGGGGGTGGGGCCCAGCATTTT
>TRBJ2-7|-|-|TRBV6-1
CASSDVFTSPYEQYF
TGTGCCAGCAGTGATGTATTTACTAGTCCCTACGAGCAGTACTTC
>TRBJ2-3|TRBD1|-|TRBV6-4
CASSDRDRGPDTQYF
TGTGCCAGCAGTGACCGGGACAGGGGACCAGATACGCAGTATTTT
>TRBJ1-2|-|few|TRBV28
CASSLVPDGYTF
TGTGCCAGCAGTTTAGTCCCAGATGGCTACACCTTC
>TRBJ2-5|TRBD1|-|TRBV9
CASSFYARDRGETQYF
TGTGCCAGCAGCTTCTACGCCCGGGACAGGGGGGAGACCCAGTACTTC
>TRBJ1-2|-|-|TRBV7-9
CASSFGALGYTF
TGTGCCAGCAGCTTTGGGGCGTTGGGTTACACCTTC
>TRBJ2-3|-|-|TRBV30
CAGGAGRIGTDTQYF
TGTGCCGGGGGGGCAGGGCGGATAGGCACAGATACGCAGTATTTT
>TRBJ1-4|TRBD1|-|TRBV28
CASSWGQTKANEKLFF
TGTGCCAGCAGTTGGGGACAGACGAAAGCTAATGAAAAACTGTTTTTT
>TRBJ2-7|-|-|TRBV18
CASSPPEGGRGLIEQYF
TGTGCCAGCTCACCGCCGGAGGGGGGGCGGGGACTTATCGAGCAGTACTTC
>TRBJ2-7|TRBD1|-|TRBV27
CASRPGTGGREQYF
TGTGCCAGCAGACCCGGGACAGGGGGTCGAGAGCAGTACTTC
>TRBJ2-2|-|-|TRBV28
CASRRRDTGELFF
TGTGCCAGCCGTCGGCGGGACACCGGGGAGCTGTTTTTT
>TRBJ2-7|TRBD1|-|TRBV7-6
CASSLGGTGGHLTYEQYF
TGTGCCAGCAGCTTAGGGGGGACAGGGGGCCACTTAACCTACGAGCAGTACTTC
>TRBJ1-1|-|few|TRBV19
CASSISSGLDTEAFF
TGTGCCAGTAGTATCAGTTCAGGGTTGGACACTGAAGCTTTCTTT
>TRBJ2-7|-|-|TRBV4-1
CASSQDGRPFYEQYF
TGCGCCAGCAGCCAAGATGGGAGGCCCTTCTACGAGCAGTACTTC
>TRBJ2-7|-|-|TRBV7-2
CASSLLTDEQYF
TGTGCCAGCAGCCTCTTGACAGACGAGCAGTACTTC
>TRBJ2-1|TRBD2|-|TRBV2
CASRAGTSGGTEQFF
TGTGCCAGCAGGGCCGGGACTAGCGGTGGCACTGAGCAGTTCTTC
>TRBJ2-7|-|-|TRBV28
CASSPGGQTYEQYF
TGTGCCAGCAGTCCGGGAGGACAGACCTACGAGCAGTACTTC
>TRBJ1-1|-|-|TRBV15
CATIAEGMNTEAFF
TGTGCCACCATAGCGGAAGGAATGAACACTGAAGCTTTCTTT
>TRBJ1-3|-|-|TRBV27
CASSLGGAGNTIYF
TGTGCCAGCAGTTTAGGGGGGGCTGGAAACACCATATATTTT